This passage covers 12 T cell receptor beta chains from one sample sequenced in a study of a mutant IDH1 vaccine in newly diagnosed glioma (dated by TCRdb to about 2021). These TCRs' antigens remain unknown. The library was made by the immunoSEQ multiplex PCR assay. In its TCRdb copy, this immuneACCESS table keeps in-frame sequences only and misses some clones. Where compared with another copy, unresolved V genes explain less than half of these, and the others have no known cause. This sample comprises 40,000 to 45,000 clones, about 81% of them detected only once. 2% to 2.5% of the sample belongs to the ten largest clones. The time point label corresponds to: week 23, last vaccination. A 20-mer mutant IDH1 peptide at 300 micrograms in Montanide made up each vaccine dose, which was injected subcutaneously together with topical imiquimod. Sequenced here: PBMCs, sampled from a glioma patient whose treatment included an IDH1 peptide vaccine. Receptors originate from a woman aged 18-29 years with glioma. Some clones in this sample may be carry-over from other donors' samples.

The rearrangement uses TRBV4-3 and TRBJ1-2; 8 nucleotides align to TRBD1. The CDR3 runs to 15 residues. Germline CDR1 reads LGHNA; CDR2 reads YSLEER. V lost 1 base and J lost 4; bases outside the gene matches: 5. The chain's CDR3 is CASSQGQGAGYGYTF. CDR3 nucleotide sequence: TGCGCCAGCAGCCAAGGGCAGGGGGCAGGCTATGGCTACACCTTC.

The chain couples TRBV12-5 to TRBJ2-1, with D perhaps being TRBD1 or TRBD2 (5 bases each). V was shortened by 4 bases and J by 9 bases, with 16 bases between the two germline ends. This CDR3 spans 14 amino acids. Germline CDR1 reads LGHNT; CDR2 reads FRNRAP. CDR3 loop: CASGSPWDRSEQFF. The CDR3 DNA follows: TGTGCTAGTGGTTCCCCATGGGACCGGAGTGAGCAGTTCTTC.

The V and J genes are TRBV7-9 and TRBJ1-2; tentatively, D is TRBD1 (5 bases). The V end lost 4 bases, the J end lost 3 bases, and 18 bases lay between the germline ends. The V gene's germline CDR1 is SEHNR and CDR2 FQNEAQ (reference sequence). This CDR3 spans 16 amino acids. The CDR3 is CASSSETDESYYGYTF. The CDR3 coding sequence is TGTGCCAGCAGCTCCGAGACAGATGAATCTTACTATGGCTACACCTTC. Combining the CDR3 with reference TRBV7-9 and TRBJ1-2 gives the whole variable domain DTGVSQNPRHKITKRGQNVTFRCDPISEHNRLYWYRQTLGQGPEFLTYFQNEAQLEKSRLLSDRFSAERPKGSFSTLEIQRTEQGDSAMYLCASSSETDESYYGYTFGSGTRLTVV.

The chain is built from TRBV7-6 and TRBJ1-4; TRBD1 agrees at 8 bases. The length of the CDR3 is 14 residues. The V segment lost 1 base and the J segment 5 bases; nucleotides outside the gene matches: 0. CDR1 is SGHVS, CDR2 FNYEAQ, per germline. CDR3 in amino acids: CASSLGTGNEKLFF. Written as DNA, the CDR3 is TGTGCCAGCAGCTTAGGGACAGGGAATGAAAAACTGTTTTTT.

V is TRBV7-9 and J is TRBJ1-1, with D possibly matching TRBD1 (6 bases). Germline values: CDR1 SEHNR, CDR2 FQNEAQ (reference sequence). CDR3 length equals 12 residues. The ends were cut back, 5 bases at V and 7 bases at J, with 11 bases in the middle. CDR3 in amino acids: CASSPRDNEAFF. CDR3 nucleotide sequence: TGTGCCAGCAGCCCACGGGACAATGAAGCTTTCTTT.

The chain is built from TRBV19 and TRBJ2-3; 7 bases line up with TRBD1. V shed 7 bases and J 2 bases; nucleotides not matched to a gene: 6. This CDR3 is built from 14 residues. Per the germline V gene, CDR1 is LNHDA and CDR2 is SQIVND (reference sequence). The CDR3 nucleotides are TGTGCCAGTACCACTGGACAGGCCACAGATACGCAGTATTTT. As protein: CASTTGQATDTQYF.

The V call is TRBV25-1, the J call TRBJ2-1; weak D call: TRBD1 (5 bases). Trimming left V 4 bases short and J 7 bases short, with 23 bases between. Germline values: CDR1 MGHDK, CDR2 SYGVNS. This CDR3 has 17 residues. In DNA form, the CDR3 reads TGTGCCAGCAGTGCCTTCTTCAGGGAAGGGTCTGGGAATGAGCAGTTCTTC. Its protein is CASSAFFREGSGNEQFF.

This chain connects TRBV6-5 to TRBJ2-7; TRBD2 matches at 13 bases. The CDR3 totals 12 residues. Per germline, CDR1 MNHEY and CDR2 SVGAGI. The CDR3 nucleotides are TGTGCGGGGACTAGCGGGGAGAACGAGCAGTACTTC. Protein product: CAGTSGENEQYF.

CDR3 sequence reads: CAWSDAVPGELFF. For the CDR3, the DNA is TGTGCCTGGAGCGACGCCGTCCCCGGGGAGCTGTTTTTT. The chain combines TRBV30 with TRBJ2-2; D is unclear. The CDR3 has 13 residues. V was pared by 3 bases and J by 6 bases, with 11 bases between. The germline V gene encodes CDR1 GTSNPN and CDR2 SVGIG (reference sequence).

The chain employs TRBV9 and TRBJ1-2; tentatively, D is TRBD1 (6 bases). V was pared by 1 base and J by 8 bases, with 9 bases between. CDR3 length: 12 residues. Germline V gives CDR1 SGDLS, CDR2 YYNGEE. The DNA of the CDR3 is TGTGCCAGCAGCGTACAAGGGGGAGGCTACACCTTC. It encodes CASSVQGGGYTF. The whole variable domain, filled in from reference TRBV9 and TRBJ1-2, reads DSGVTQTPKHLITATGQRVTLRCSPRSGDLSVYWYQQSLDQGLQFLIQYYNGEERAKGNILERFSAQQFPDLHSELNLSSLELGDSALYFCASSVQGGGYTFGSGTRLTVV.

The gene calls are TRBV19 and TRBJ1-2, with D uncertain. V was pared by 5 bases and J by 7 bases, with 11 bases between. CDR3 size: 12 residues. Germline loops: CDR1 LNHDA, CDR2 SQIVND (reference sequence). This CDR3 reads CASSPGEGGYTF. Written as DNA, the CDR3 is TGTGCCAGTAGTCCAGGAGAGGGTGGCTACACCTTC.

The chain has TRBV4-2 and TRBJ1-2; D possibly corresponds to TRBD1 (5 bases). The CDR3 extends over 17 amino acids. Deletions cut 0 bases from V and 4 bases from J, with 18 bases between. Germline V gives CDR1 LGHNA, CDR2 YNFKEQ. The CDR3: CASSQDSRVSGGYGYTF. The CDR3 coding sequence is TGTGCCAGCAGCCAAGATAGCAGGGTTTCCGGAGGCTATGGCTACACCTTC.